The next 5 T cell receptor beta chains were all read from a single sample in a study of PD-L1 blockade in urothelial cancer (TCRdb year 2017). Library preparation used the immunoSEQ multiplex PCR assay. Entries here come from immuneACCESS through TCRdb and include only in-frame sequences with V and J called. Some clones fail to appear in such tables; in the studies checked, an unresolved V gene covers under half of the shortfall, and the cause of the remainder is unknown. The sample table records approximately 18,000 clones; around 86% of these occur just once. Together, the top ten hold roughly 1.7% of the sample. The time point label of this sample denotes: peripheral blood 6 weeks after treatment start. Source: PBMCs, taken around atezolizumab (anti-PD-L1) treatment. Source of these receptors: a man in his fifties with urothelial cancer.

The chain uses TRBV27 and TRBJ1-3; 8 nucleotides agree with TRBD1. The CDR3 runs 14 residues. V shed 5 bases, J shed 4 bases, and the junction held 4 bases outside the gene matches. Germline V gives CDR1 MNHEY, CDR2 SMNVEV (reference sequence). The CDR3 DNA reads as TGTGCCAGCAGTCTCGGACAGGGAGGAAACACCATATATTTT. It specifies CASSLGQGGNTIYF.

The table lists this clone with a count of one. CDR3 amino acids: CASSSTQNQPQHF. The CDR3 DNA reads as TGTGCCAGCAGCTCCACACAGAATCAGCCCCAGCATTTT. The genes are TRBV11-2 and TRBJ1-5; no definite D call. The CDR3 has 13 amino acids. V was clipped by 4 bases and J by 4 bases, with 8 bases between them. The germline V gene encodes CDR1 SGHAT and CDR2 FQNNGV.

The table lists this clone with a few counts. The chain uses TRBV30 and TRBJ1-2, with 7 bases fitting TRBD1. The germline gives CDR1 GTSNPN, CDR2 SVGIG (reference sequence). Unmatched junction bases numbered 13, after V lost 1 base and J lost 5 bases. The CDR3 is 16 residues long. For the CDR3, the DNA is TGTGCCTGGAGTGCCACCCGGCCGACAGGGACATATGGCTACACCTTC. It encodes CAWSATRPTGTYGYTF.

The J gene is TRBJ1-3, the V gene TRBV19; D perhaps matches TRBD1 (6 bases). The CDR3 runs to 17 residues. From germline, CDR1 is LNHDA and CDR2 SQIVND (reference sequence). The V and J ends lost 6 bases and 0 bases respectively, with 18 bases between them. The CDR3 spells CASRGPGQHYSGNTIYF. The CDR3 nucleotides read TGTGCCAGTAGGGGACCGGGACAACACTACTCTGGAAACACCATATATTTT.

This clone was observed a few times. The chain links TRBV28 to TRBJ2-3; 8 bases are shared with TRBD2. The V gene's germline CDR1 is MDHEN and CDR2 SYDVKM. The CDR3 sequence is 16 residues long. With V trimmed by 5 bases and J by 1 base, 8 bases remained unmatched. CDR3 nucleotides: TGTGCCAGCAGTACGATGGGGCGGGGGGGCACAGATACGCAGTATTTT. This translates into CASSTMGRGGTDTQYF.